This TCR beta chain was identified during a study of CD8 T cells in ankylosing spondylitis (dated by TCRdb to about 2017). Notes on the research overall: The study set out to find disease-linked TCR variants by profiling T cell receptor beta repertoires in ankylosing spondylitis patients and healthy donors. The full study cohort was made up of 25 ankylosing spondylitis patients and roughly 98 healthy donors. Peripheral blood samples were taken, and synovial fluid was additionally collected from ankylosing spondylitis patients. What the study reported, not specific to this receptor: Some TCR beta motif variants had previously been reported in synovial fluid and blood of reactive arthritis patients, which suggested common disease-initiation mechanisms. Blood from ankylosing spondylitis patients appeared to be characterized by a TCR beta motif made up of about 8 highly homologous amino acid variants. The disease-linked clones were reported to be significantly enriched in matched synovial fluid samples from ankylosing spondylitis patients. The disease-linked clones had a CD8+ phenotype and were found at relatively low frequencies in peripheral blood.

TCRdb lists the instrument as Illumina HiSeq 2500. TCR beta libraries were prepared by quantitative 5'-RACE with molecular barcodes. The authors' analysis ran thus. To identify disease-linked TCR variants, a new computational method was used, one built on a probabilistic model of VDJ rearrangement. TCRdb trimmed public reads at Q25 via fastp, called clones via MiXCR and kept in-frame beta chains. Each entry is one CDR3 protein sequence, shown with its most common DNA and genes. TCRdb, not the authors, supplied the V and J calls. Present in this sample are 80,000 to 90,000 distinct CDR3 sequences, around 26% of which were seen just once. Of the sample, 50% to 60% is held by the ten largest clones. After removal of 4 bases from V and 8 bases from J, the junction retains 6 bases not matched to a gene. The CDR3 holds 15 amino acids from the cysteine to the phenylalanine. Here the CDR3 DNA is all that survives: 45 bases in frame from base 1. CDR1 SNHLY and CDR2 FYNNEI were looked up in the germline V gene.

About this clonotype: Its antigen is not yet known. Base qualities are not at hand, and no much larger clone is one base apart.

Input material: blood, either unsorted or a sorted T cell fraction (not recorded which). This receptor was obtained from a male donor with ankylosing spondylitis or in good health (not recorded which). The chain uses TRBV2 and TRBJ2-1; TRBD2 matches 12 bases in the middle. CDR3 reads: CASSVRLAGEYEQFF. The nucleotide sequence is given as TGTGCCAGCAGTGTACGACTAGCGGGGGAATATGAGCAGTTCTTC. This CDR3, with the reference TRBV2 and TRBJ2-1 proteins standing in past its ends, gives the full variable domain EPEVTQTPSHQVTQMGQEVILRCVPISNHLYFYWYRQILGQKVEFLVSFYNNEISEKSEIFDDQFSVERPDGSNFTLKIRSTKLEDSAMYFCASSVRLAGEYEQFFGPGTRLTVL.